This T cell receptor (beta chain) stems from a study of CD8+ T cells in alopecia areata. Overall study findings and caveats: Researchers report lesional scalp, most notably alopecia totalis/universalis, outstripped normal scalp in clonality. In scalp samples, resident alphabeta T cells of normal skin are also sequenced.

Markers including CD4, CD8alpha, NKG2D and NKG2ACE guided sorting of pooled cutaneous lymph node cells. Extracted RNA was reverse transcribed, and the resulting cDNA served as sequencing template. Sequencing used immunoSEQ multiplex PCR; TCRdb keeps in-frame clones, though not all of them. The repertoire yields more than 250,000 clones, none seen only once; the top ten contain 1.2%. The CDR3 has 17 amino acids. Looked up from germline, CDR1 is FNHDT and CDR2 is SITEND (reference sequence). V was pared by 3 bases and J by 0 bases, with 7 bases of the junction left unmatched. This clone was detected a few times. Its antigen is not known. Gene names are the mouse ones. The read is 4 residues too short to cover the CDR3 end, so that end is filled in from the germline J gene.

Sequences were obtained from CD4+ T cells sorted from a lymph node. The receptor was derived from a C3H/HeJ mouse with alopecia areata. For this mouse line, the MHC haplotype is H2-k. The chain joins TRBV19 to TRBJ2-1; 9 nucleotides align to TRBD1. The DNA read from the CDR3 is TGTGCCAGCAGTACTGGGACAGGGTCCTATAACTATGCT. It translates to CASSTGTGSYNYA. The entire CDR3 reads CASSTGTGSYNYAEQFF.